The 23 T cell receptor beta chains below come from one sample, sequenced in a study of T cells after yellow fever vaccination. Using its own MiXCR run on the 5' RACE reads, TCRdb lists one record per CDR3 protein. Among hundreds of thousands of distinct CDR3 sequences listed, approximately 12% were seen once. The source material was PBMCs, sampled on the day of the yellow fever booster vaccination. Source of these receptors: a man aged 30 to 45 who received the YFV17D yellow fever vaccine.

At least ten counts were recorded for this clonotype. The V gene is TRBV5-1, the J gene TRBJ2-5, with 9 bases identical to TRBD2. Germline trimming cut 0 bases from V and 4 bases from J; bases unmatched to any gene: 4. Germline lookup yields CDR1 SGHRS and CDR2 YFSETQ. The CDR3 totals 15 residues. Here the CDR3 DNA reads TGCGCCAGCAGCTTGGGGCTAGCGGGACGAGAGACCCAGTACTTC. Protein: CASSLGLAGRETQYF.

The chain has TRBV20-1 and TRBJ2-5; D remains unclear. The CDR3 is 13 amino acids. V lost 3 bases and J 5 bases, leaving 13 bases between the germline ends. Per the germline V gene, CDR1 is DFQATT and CDR2 is SNEGSKA (reference sequence). In nucleotides, the CDR3 is TGCAGTGCTAGCTCTCCACCCGGGGAGACCCAGTACTTC. It specifies CSASSPPGETQYF.

This clonotype has at least ten counts. The chain employs TRBV12-3 or TRBV12-4 and TRBJ2-7; D possibly corresponds to TRBD1 (5 bases). The CDR3 has 12 residues. V was pared by 3 bases and J by 3 bases, with 6 bases between. CDR3 sequence: CASSFRGYEQYF. In DNA form, the CDR3 reads TGTGCCAGCAGTTTTAGGGGCTACGAGCAGTACTTC.

This clonotype was detected many times. The chain joins TRBV5-1 to TRBJ2-1; 12 positions match TRBD2. V was pared by 7 bases and J by 5 bases, with 4 bases of the junction left unmatched. Looked up from germline, CDR1 is SGHRS and CDR2 is YFSETQ. The CDR3 contains 14 residues. DNA for the CDR3: TGCGCCAGCCGCCTAGCGGGAGGGAACAATGAGCAGTTCTTC. It translates to CASRLAGGNNEQFF. The variable domain in full, completed from reference TRBV5-1 and TRBJ2-1, reads KAGVTQTPRYLIKTRGQQVTLSCSPISGHRSVSWYQQTPGQGLQFLFEYFSETQRNKGNFPGRFSGRQFSNSRSEMNVSTLELGDSALYLCASRLAGGNNEQFFGPGTRLTVL.

The J gene is TRBJ2-7, the V gene TRBV12-3 or TRBV12-4; weak D call: TRBD2 (6 bases). The CDR3 totals 14 residues. The V end lost 6 bases, the J end lost 7 bases, and 19 bases lay between the germline ends. The CDR3 DNA reads as TGTGCCAGCAGCCACCAGAGGTGGAGGGGAGAGCAGTACTTC. It encodes CASSHQRWRGEQYF.

The genes are TRBV5-6 and TRBJ2-7; maybe TRBD1 (5 bases). V lost 2 bases and J lost 6, with 15 bases in between. CDR3 length equals 14 residues. Germline V gene lookup returns CDR1 SGHDT and CDR2 YYEEEE. The CDR3 DNA reads as TGTGCCAGCAGCTTCGGGTTCCAGGGATCCGAGCAGTACTTC. Encoded protein: CASSFGFQGSEQYF.

This clonotype has just a few counts. This sequence joins TRBV2 and TRBJ2-2; 7 positions match TRBD1. J lost 6 bases, V lost 7 bases, and 5 bases had no gene match. The germline gives CDR1 SNHLY, CDR2 FYNNEI. The length of the CDR3 is 13 residues. For the CDR3, the DNA is TGTGCCAGCAAGGGGGCGCCTTCCGGGGAGCTGTTTTTT. Amino acids: CASKGAPSGELFF.

The chain links TRBV5-1 to TRBJ1-6, with unresolved D. The CDR3 consists of 15 residues. Germline V gene data show CDR1 as SGHRS and CDR2 as YFSETQ. V was trimmed by 0 bases and J by 8 bases, leaving 12 bases between them. The CDR3 coding sequence is TGCGCCAGCAGCTTGGAGGGATCACCGGATTCACCCCTCCACTTT. Protein sequence: CASSLEGSPDSPLHF.

A single count supports this clonotype. The CDR3, as DNA: TGCAGTGCTCCGGGACAGAGTGGCTATGGCTACACCTTC. It codes for CSAPGQSGYGYTF. The chain combines TRBV20-1 with TRBJ1-2; the match to TRBD1 covers 7 bases. The CDR3 covers 13 residues. Germline assignment: CDR1 DFQATT and CDR2 SNEGSKA (reference sequence). J lost 4 bases, V lost 5 bases, and 7 bases had no gene match.

There are a few counts of this clonotype. CDR3 sequence: CATSDLGAGGNNEQFF. In DNA, the CDR3 is TGTGCCACCAGTGATCTAGGGGCAGGGGGTAACAATGAGCAGTTCTTC. The chain employs TRBV24-1 and TRBJ2-1; 7 bases match TRBD1. The CDR3 length is 16 residues. With 3 bases clipped from V and 5 bases from J, the junction kept 9 bases outside the gene matches. Germline CDR1 KGHDR, CDR2 SFDVKD.

The chain couples TRBV20-1 to TRBJ1-1, with a tentative D call TRBD1 (6 bases). Germline V gene sequence: CDR1 DFQATT, CDR2 SNEGSKA (reference sequence). There are 13 residues in the CDR3. Trimming removed 6 bases from V and 2 bases from J, with 13 bases in between. The CDR3 bases are TGCAGTGCCCCCGGCAGGGGTAACACTGAAGCTTTCTTT. This codes for CSAPGRGNTEAFF.

This chain links TRBV7-2 with TRBJ2-6, with TRBD1 matching over 7 bases. V was clipped by 4 bases and J by 2 bases; unmatched bases: 5. CDR3 length: 16 amino acids. Germline assignment: CDR1 SGHTA and CDR2 FQGNSA. CDR3 nucleotides: TGTGCCAGCAGCTGGCCAGGGGGTACTGGGGCCAACGTCCTGACTTTC. Protein product: CASSWPGGTGANVLTF. Complete variable domain (other parts from reference TRBV7-2 and TRBJ2-6): GAGVSQSPSNKVTEKGKDVELRCDPISGHTALYWYRQSLGQGLEFLIYFQGNSAPDKSGLPSDRFSAERTGGSVSTLTIQRTQQEDSAVYLCASSWPGGTGANVLTFGAGSRLTVL.

V gene TRBV5-6 combines with J gene TRBJ2-3; TRBD2 aligns across 8 bases. The germline V gene has CDR1 SGHDT and CDR2 YYEEEE. V lost 6 bases and J lost 2; bases outside the gene matches: 5. The CDR3 has 14 amino acids. The CDR3 loop reads CASTGGAYTDTQYF. CDR3 DNA: TGTGCCAGCACCGGGGGGGCCTACACAGATACGCAGTATTTT.

This clonotype was picked up a small number of times. The chain is built from TRBV5-1 and TRBJ2-1, with 10 nucleotides matching TRBD2. J gave up 9 bases and V 6 bases, and 12 bases lay outside the gene matches. CDR1 and CDR2 from the germline V gene are SGHRS and YFSETQ. This CDR3 contains 15 residues. CDR3 in amino acids: CASITASGSTGEQFF. The CDR3 nucleotides are TGCGCCAGCATTACCGCTAGCGGGAGTACTGGTGAGCAGTTCTTC.

V is TRBV12-3 or TRBV12-4 and J is TRBJ1-1; D gene uncertain. V was trimmed by 3 bases and J by 1 base, leaving 9 bases between them. CDR3 length: 14 amino acids. The CDR3 is CASSFPEKNTEAFF. CDR3 coding DNA: TGTGCCAGCAGTTTTCCAGAGAAGAACACTGAAGCTTTCTTT.

In this sample, this clonotype turned up a few times. The rearrangement joins TRBV7-8 to TRBJ2-7, with 12 bases matching TRBD2. CDR3 length equals 15 residues. Germline CDR1 and CDR2: SGHVS and FQNEAQ. The ends lost 5 bases at V and 6 bases at J; junction bases unmatched: 8. The CDR3 nucleotides are TGTGCCAGCAGCAGCAGACTAGCGGGAGTTTTCGAGCAGTACTTC. Translation gives CASSSRLAGVFEQYF.

This clonotype was picked up a small number of times. The CDR3 is CASSFGSRAQETQYF. The CDR3 DNA reads as TGTGCCAGCAGTTTTGGCTCCAGGGCCCAAGAGACCCAGTACTTC. The chain combines TRBV27 with TRBJ2-5, with D possibly TRBD1 on 5 matching bases. V was cut by 3 bases and J by 1 base, with 12 bases left in between. CDR1 is MNHEY, CDR2 SMNVEV, per germline (reference sequence). The CDR3 extends over 15 amino acids.

This clonotype was recorded at least ten times. The chain links TRBV27 to TRBJ2-7; possibly TRBD2 for D (6 bases). V was shortened by 4 bases and J by 4 bases, with 29 bases between the two germline ends. Germline loops: CDR1 MNHEY, CDR2 SMNVEV (reference sequence). The CDR3 is 19 amino acids. DNA for the CDR3: TGTGCCAGCAGTTGGAGGGGCGGGACCTCGATTAGTTTTAAGTACGAGCAGTACTTC. Amino acid sequence: CASSWRGGTSISFKYEQYF.

In its sample, this clonotype was seen a few times. The chain uses TRBV7-6 and TRBJ2-7; D is perhaps TRBD1 (6 bases). V dropped 5 bases and J dropped 2 bases, with 16 bases sitting between them. The CDR3 covers 15 residues. Germline values: CDR1 SGHVS, CDR2 FNYEAQ. The CDR3 sequence: CASSPWTANTYEQYF. CDR3 bases: TGTGCCAGCAGCCCCTGGACAGCGAACACCTACGAGCAGTACTTC.

The CDR3 region is CASSITTGGRYEQYF. CDR3 coding DNA: TGTGCCAGTAGTATTACTACGGGAGGGCGCTACGAGCAGTACTTC. The chain joins TRBV19 to TRBJ2-7; TRBD2 matches at 8 bases. The CDR3 contains 15 residues. From germline, CDR1 is LNHDA and CDR2 SQIVND (reference sequence). V lost 3 bases to trimming and J lost 3 bases; unmatched junction nucleotides: 7.

This chain links TRBV11-2 with TRBJ2-5; the D gene is possibly TRBD1 (5 bases). The CDR3 spans 15 residues. Germline lookup yields CDR1 SGHAT and CDR2 FQNNGV. V shed 0 bases and J shed 9 bases, with 17 bases lying between them. CDR3 nucleotides: TGTGCCAGCAGCTTAGATGACTCCAGGTCCAGGGCCCAGTACTTC. Translation gives CASSLDDSRSRAQYF.

This clonotype was observed a handful of times. The CDR3 nucleotides are TGTGCCAGCAGTTACTTGCCGGGACTGACCTCTGGGGCCAACGTCCTGACTTTC. It codes for CASSYLPGLTSGANVLTF. This chain links TRBV6-5 with TRBJ2-6; maybe TRBD2 (6 bases). Germline CDR1 and CDR2: MNHEY and SVGAGI. V gave up 1 base and J gave up 0 bases, with 13 bases separating them. CDR3 length: 18 amino acids.

The V call is TRBV7-9, the J call TRBJ2-5, with D hard to call. There are 14 residues in the CDR3. Deletions cut 1 base from V and 2 bases from J, with 8 bases between. Per the germline V gene, CDR1 is SEHNR and CDR2 is FQNEAQ (reference sequence). The CDR3 reads CASSLVLGQETQYF. The CDR3 nucleotides read TGTGCCAGCAGCTTAGTCCTAGGACAAGAGACCCAGTACTTC.